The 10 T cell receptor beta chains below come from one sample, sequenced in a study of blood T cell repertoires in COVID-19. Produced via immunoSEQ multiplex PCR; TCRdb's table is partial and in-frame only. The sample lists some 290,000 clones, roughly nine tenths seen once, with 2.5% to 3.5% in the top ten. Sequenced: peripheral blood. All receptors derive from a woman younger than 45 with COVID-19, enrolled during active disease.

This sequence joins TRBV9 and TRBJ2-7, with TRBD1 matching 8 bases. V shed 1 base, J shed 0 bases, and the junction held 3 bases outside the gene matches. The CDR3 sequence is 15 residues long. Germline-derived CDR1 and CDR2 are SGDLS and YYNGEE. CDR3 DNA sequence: TGTGCCAGCAGCGTAAGGACAGGGTCCTCCTACGAGCAGTACTTC. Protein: CASSVRTGSSYEQYF.

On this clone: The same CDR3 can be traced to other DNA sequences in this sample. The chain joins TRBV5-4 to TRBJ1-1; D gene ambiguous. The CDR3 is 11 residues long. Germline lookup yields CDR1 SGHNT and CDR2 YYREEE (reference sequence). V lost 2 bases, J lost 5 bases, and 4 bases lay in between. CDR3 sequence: CASSLQTEAFF. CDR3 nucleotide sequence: TGTGCCAGCAGCTTACAAACTGAAGCTTTCTTT. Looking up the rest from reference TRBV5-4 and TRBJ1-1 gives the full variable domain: ETGVTQSPTHLIKTRGQQVTLRCSSQSGHNTVSWYQQALGQGPQFIFQYYREEENGRGNFPPRFSGLQFPNYSSELNVNALELDDSALYLCASSLQTEAFFGQGTRLTVV.

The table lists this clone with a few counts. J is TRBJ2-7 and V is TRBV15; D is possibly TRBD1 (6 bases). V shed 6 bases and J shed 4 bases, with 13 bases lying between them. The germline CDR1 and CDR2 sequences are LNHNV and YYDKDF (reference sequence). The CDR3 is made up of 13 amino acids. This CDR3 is CATSTGQTYEQYF. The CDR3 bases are TGTGCCACCAGTACCGGACAGACATACGAGCAGTACTTC.

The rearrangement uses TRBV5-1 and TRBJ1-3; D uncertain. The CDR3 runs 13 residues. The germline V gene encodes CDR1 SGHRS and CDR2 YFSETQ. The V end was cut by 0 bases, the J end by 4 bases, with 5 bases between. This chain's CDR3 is CASSLVGGNTIYF. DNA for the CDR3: TGCGCCAGCAGCTTGGTGGGCGGAAACACCATATATTTT.

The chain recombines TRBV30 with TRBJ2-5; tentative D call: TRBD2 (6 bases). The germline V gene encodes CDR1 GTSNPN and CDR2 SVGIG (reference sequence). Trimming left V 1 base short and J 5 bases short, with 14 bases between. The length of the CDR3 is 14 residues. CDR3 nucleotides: TGTGCCTGGAGTGGGGGGGTGGCCCCGGAGACCCAGTACTTC. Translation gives CAWSGGVAPETQYF.

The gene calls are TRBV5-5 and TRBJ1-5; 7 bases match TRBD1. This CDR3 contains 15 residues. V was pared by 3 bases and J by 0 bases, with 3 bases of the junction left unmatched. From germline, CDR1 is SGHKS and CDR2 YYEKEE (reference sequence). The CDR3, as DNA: TGTGCCAGCAGCTCCCAGGGGGATAGCAATCAGCCCCAGCATTTT. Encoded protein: CASSSQGDSNQPQHF.

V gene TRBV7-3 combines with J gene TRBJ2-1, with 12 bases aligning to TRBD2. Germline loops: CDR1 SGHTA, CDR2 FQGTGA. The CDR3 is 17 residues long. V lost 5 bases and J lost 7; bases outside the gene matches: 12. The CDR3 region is CASSTGTSGRNPNEQFF. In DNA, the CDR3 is TGTGCCAGCAGCACCGGGACTAGCGGGCGTAACCCTAATGAGCAGTTCTTC.

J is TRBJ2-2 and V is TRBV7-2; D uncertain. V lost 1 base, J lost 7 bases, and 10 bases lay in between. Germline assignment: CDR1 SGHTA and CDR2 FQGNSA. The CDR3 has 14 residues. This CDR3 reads CASSLGVRNGELFF. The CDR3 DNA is TGTGCCAGCAGCTTAGGTGTGAGGAACGGGGAGCTGTTTTTT.

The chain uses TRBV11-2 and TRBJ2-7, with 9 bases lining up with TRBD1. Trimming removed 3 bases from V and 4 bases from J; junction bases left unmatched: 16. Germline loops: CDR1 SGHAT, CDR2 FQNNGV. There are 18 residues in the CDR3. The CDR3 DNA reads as TGTGCCAGCAGCTTCCCTAGCAGGGGACAGGGTATATGGTACGAGCAGTACTTC. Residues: CASSFPSRGQGIWYEQYF.

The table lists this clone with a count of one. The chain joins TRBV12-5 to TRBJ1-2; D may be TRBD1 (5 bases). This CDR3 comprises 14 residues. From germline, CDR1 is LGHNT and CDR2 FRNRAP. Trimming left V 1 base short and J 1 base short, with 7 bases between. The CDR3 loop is CASGLGQFNYGYTF. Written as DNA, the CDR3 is TGTGCTAGTGGTTTGGGACAGTTTAACTATGGCTACACCTTC.